The rows below give T cell receptor beta chains drawn from one sample of a study of shared clonotypes between healthy human individuals. Measured with immunoSEQ multiplex PCR; TCRdb has only the in-frame clones, and not every one. The sample contains approximately 1.9 million clones, just over 90% of which appear only once. Sequencing was performed on naive CD8+ T cells from PBMCs. The receptors originated from a man between 18 and 29 years old in good health. Some clones in this sample may be carry-over from other donors' samples. CDR3s include the opening cysteine and the closing phenylalanine or tryptophan. A D gene is named only where the DNA matches it firmly.

v_gene,j_gene,d_gene,CDR3aa,CDR3nt
TRBV5-8,TRBJ2-2,.,CASSRPWDTGELFF,TGTGCCAGCAGCCGCCCGTGGGACACCGGGGAGCTGTTTTTT
TRBV5-4,TRBJ2-2,.,CASGRENTGELFF,TGTGCCAGTGGTCGGGAAAACACCGGGGAGCTGTTTTTT
TRBV7-9,TRBJ2-2,.,CASSRLKGLLTGELFF,TGTGCCAGCAGCCGCCTCAAAGGACTTCTCACCGGGGAGCTGTTTTTT
TRBV25-1,TRBJ1-2,.,CASSESGAGNGYTF,TGTGCCAGCAGTGAATCTGGGGCAGGGAATGGCTACACCTTC
TRBV7-8,TRBJ2-3,.,CASSARTASTDTQYF,TGTGCCAGCAGCGCACGGACTGCTAGCACAGATACGCAGTATTTT
TRBV29-1,TRBJ1-1,.,CSVRKTGEAFF,TGCAGCGTTAGGAAGACAGGCGAAGCTTTCTTT
TRBV7-6,TRBJ2-7,.,CASSLGPDSYEQYF,TGTGCCAGCAGCTTGGGTCCAGACTCCTACGAGCAGTACTTC
TRBV10-2,TRBJ2-7,.,CASAPGNYEQYF,TGCGCCAGCGCTCCCGGGAACTACGAGCAGTACTTC
TRBV29-1,TRBJ1-1,TRBD1,CSVSTGEAFF,TGCAGCGTTTCGACAGGGGAAGCTTTCTTT
TRBV4-1,TRBJ2-1,.,CASRGASYNEQFF,TGCGCCAGCAGAGGGGCTAGCTACAATGAGCAGTTCTTC
TRBV19,TRBJ2-7,.,CASADILSYEQYF,TGTGCCAGTGCCGACATCCTCTCCTACGAGCAGTACTTC
TRBV9,TRBJ2-7,TRBD2,CASSVHSGTAYEQYF,TGTGCCAGCAGCGTCCATAGCGGGACTGCCTACGAGCAGTACTTC
TRBV28,TRBJ1-1,.,CASSPPTGSLTEAFF,TGTGCCAGCAGTCCGCCCACCGGGTCATTAACTGAAGCTTTCTTT
TRBV27,TRBJ2-7,.,CASSFREDYEQYF,TGTGCCAGCAGTTTCCGGGAAGACTACGAGCAGTACTTC